This entry is about one T cell receptor beta chain. Many counts were recorded for this clone. Its recognized antigen is unknown. It has no much larger one-base neighbor in the sample; base qualities were not kept. This sample stems from a study of blood T cell repertoires in COVID-19 (dated by TCRdb to 2020 to 2021). Regarding the study in general: Samples from collaborators originated in the United States, Italy and Spain and spanned both the acute and convalescent phases of COVID-19. The prospective study material was composed of cDNA or gDNA derived from T cells, B-cell-depleted T cells, or PBMCs. The dataset comprised deeply sampled blood TCRbeta repertoires from subjects exposed to, actively infected with, or recovered from COVID-19. The repertoires were released in a freely available public database meant as a resource for research on the immune response to SARS-CoV-2. The samples were drawn from the first 160 participants of the ongoing ImmuneRACE study and from 1,254 subjects provided by 6 global collaborators. Sample metadata almost always included a de-identified subject ID, COVID-19 status, age in years and sex. Where available, HLA class I and class II types were taken from metadata supplied by the sample provider and were not determined by assay-based typing. Study-level results and caveats: How much clinical and demographic metadata was included differed by source and by participant, and the metadata was provided uncurated.

TCRbeta CDR3 regions were amplified from genomic DNA using the immunoSEQ Assay, a bias-controlled multiplex PCR. On the authors' methods: Within the assay, amplification of reference gene primers was used to estimate how many nucleated cells each sample contained. To quantify the absolute abundance of each unique TCRbeta CDR3 rearrangement, sequence reads were collapsed and filtered. For each sample, productive Simpson clonality was calculated by taking the square root of Simpson's diversity index across productive rearrangements. The table comes from immuneACCESS by way of TCRdb, which keeps in-frame sequences with V and J called. Part of the clones is missing from these tables; in studies checked, under half for an unresolved V gene and the rest for unknown reasons. The V and J calls and clone size are taken from that table; D and trimming were inferred from the DNA. This sample lists nearly 200,000 clones; roughly 84% were detected once. In total, the top ten clones hold around 21% of the sample.

Collaborating institutions collected whole blood in K2EDTA tubes following their own protocols. Collaborator samples were shipped for TCRbeta analysis as frozen whole blood, isolated PBMCs, or DNA extracted from either sample type. Reading the germline V gene (reference sequence) gives CDR1 SGHKS and CDR2 YYEKEE. Including the terminal cysteine and phenylalanine, the CDR3 comprises 17 residues. CDR3 DNA is the only sequence kept; it has 51 bases, read in frame from the first base. Trimming removed 2 bases from V and 0 bases from J; the gene matches leave 6 bases unexplained. The chain was built from TRBV5-5 and TRBJ2-1, and 9 junction bases match TRBD1. The specimen was peripheral blood. This TCR was recovered from a human donor in a cohort sampled during active COVID-19. In nucleotides, the sequence is TGTGCCAGCAGCTTAACAGGGGGCCCCACCTCCTACAATGAGCAGTTCTTC. The resulting protein is CASSLTGGPTSYNEQFF. Here the CDR3 is joined to the reference TRBV5-5 and TRBJ2-1 genes, and the full variable domain is: DAGVTQSPTHLIKTRGQQVTLRCSPISGHKSVSWYQQVLGQGPQFIFQYYEKEERGRGNFPDRFSARQFPNYSSELNVNALLLGDSALYLCASSLTGGPTSYNEQFFGPGTRLTVL.